This T cell receptor beta chain emerged from a study of cytomegalovirus exposure and HLA in healthy donors. Study observations and caveats: In a later analysis, several top co-occurrence clusters appeared linked to parvovirus B19, influenza, CMV and Epstein-Barr virus.

Germline loops: CDR1 KGHSH, CDR2 LQKENI. With 5 bases removed from V and 1 base from J, the gap between germline ends came to 8 bases. This CDR3 spans 13 amino acids. The PCR had 60 Vbeta and 13 Jbeta primers. TCRdb's table, derived via immunoSEQ multiplex PCR, lists solely in-frame clones and lacks some. The sample yields about 140,000 clones, of which the top ten take up approximately 2.5%. On this clone: The antigen is undetermined.

The rearrangement uses TRBV18 and TRBJ2-5; perhaps TRBD2 as D (6 bases). The sequencing input was PBMCs. The TCR sequence derives from a man aged 40-55 years in good health and CMV-seronegative. DNA for the CDR3: TGTGCCAGCTCAATCGGGGGCCAAGAGACCCAGTACTTC. This gives the protein CASSIGGQETQYF.